Listed here are 8 T cell receptor beta chains from one sample, sequenced in a study of T cells in Graves' hyperthyroidism and ophthalmopathy. TCR beta CDR3 region amplification was performed from RNA transcripts. HTBI primers were used for first-round RT-PCR of the TCR CDR3. Each CDR3 protein is one row after TCRdb ran MiXCR on the multiplex PCR reads. The sample carries some 510,000 distinct CDR3 sequences, 40% to 55% recorded once. Sequences were obtained from peripheral blood or thyroid tissue (not recorded which). The source is a woman between 18 and 29 years old with Graves' hyperthyroidism.

The gene calls are TRBV7-3 and TRBJ1-1; a possible D gene is TRBD1 (6 bases). This CDR3 has 14 amino acids. With 5 bases removed from V and 7 bases from J, the gap between germline ends came to 17 bases. Germline V gives CDR1 SGHTA, CDR2 FQGTGA. CDR3 nucleotides: TGTGCCAGCAGCCCTGACACCGGGGACAATGAAGCTTTCTTT. It translates to CASSPDTGDNEAFF.

V is TRBV7-9 and J is TRBJ1-1; D might be TRBD1 (5 bases). V dropped 9 bases and J dropped 4 bases, with 21 bases sitting between them. Looked up from germline, CDR1 is SEHNR and CDR2 is FQNEAQ (reference sequence). The CDR3 totals 15 residues. The CDR3 reads CASRQGLGRSTEAFF. CDR3 bases: TGTGCCAGTAGACAAGGCTTGGGGCGGTCCACTGAAGCTTTCTTT.

The genes are TRBV7-6 and TRBJ2-7, with TRBD2 matching 13 bases. The germline V gene has CDR1 SGHVS and CDR2 FNYEAQ. V was pared by 2 bases and J by 3 bases, with 7 bases of the junction left unmatched. The CDR3 is 17 residues long. In DNA, the CDR3 is TGTGCCAGCAGCTTATCGGGACTAGCGGGGCGCGACTACGAGCAGTACTTC. It yields the protein CASSLSGLAGRDYEQYF.

CDR3 protein: CASSLIGRGETQYF. The CDR3 region has the DNA TGTGCCAGCAGCCTCATCGGACGTGGGGAGACCCAGTACTTC. The genes are TRBV7-2 and TRBJ2-5; no clear D. CDR3 length: 14 amino acids. CDR1 is SGHTA and CDR2 is FQGNSA in the germline V gene. The germline V and J ends were trimmed by 5 bases and 5 bases, with 15 bases remaining between them.

This chain joins TRBV16 and TRBJ2-7; 9 positions agree with TRBD2. The V gene's germline CDR1 is KGHSY and CDR2 FQNENV. The CDR3 is 15 residues long. V lost 5 bases, J lost 0 bases, and 5 bases stayed unmatched. This CDR3 is CASSETSGASYEQYF. CDR3 bases: TGTGCCAGCAGCGAGACTAGCGGAGCCTCCTACGAGCAGTACTTC. The full variable domain, in which reference TRBV16 and TRBJ2-7 provide the parts outside the CDR3, is GEEVAQTPKHLVRGEGQKAKLYCAPIKGHSYVFWYQQVLKNEFKFLISFQNENVFDETGMPKERFSAKCLPNSPCSLEIQATKLEDSAVYFCASSETSGASYEQYFGPGTRLTVT.

This clonotype turned up a few times. This sequence joins TRBV7-2 and TRBJ1-3; D is ambiguous. Germline V CDR1 and CDR2: SGHTA, FQGNSA. Trimming cost V 0 bases and J 2 bases, with 11 bases left between them. The length of the CDR3 is 16 residues. CDR3 protein: CASSLAWTGTGNTIYF. In DNA, the CDR3 is TGTGCCAGCAGCTTAGCTTGGACGGGGACTGGAAACACCATATATTTT.

Concerning this clonotype itself: Sequence at one end of the junction differs from germline and may be a read error. The genes are TRBV2 and TRBJ1-2; 7 nucleotides agree with TRBD1. The CDR3 runs to 10 residues. Per the germline V gene, CDR1 is SNHLY and CDR2 is FYNNEI. CDR3 protein: CASSGMTGFF. The DNA of the CDR3 is TGTGCCAGCAGTGGAATGACAGGGTTCTTC.

The chain combines TRBV2 with TRBJ1-5; D is perhaps TRBD1 (5 bases). The length of the CDR3 is 16 residues. Germline CDR1 is SNHLY and CDR2 is FYNNEI. V shed 2 bases and J shed 0 bases, with 11 bases lying between them. In DNA form, the CDR3 reads TGTGCCAGCAGTGAATGGACAACCTTTAGCAATCAGCCCCAGCATTTT. Residues: CASSEWTTFSNQPQHF. Based on the CDR3 plus reference TRBV2 and TRBJ1-5, the full variable domain is EPEVTQTPSHQVTQMGQEVILRCVPISNHLYFYWYRQILGQKVEFLVSFYNNEISEKSEIFDDQFSVERPDGSNFTLKIRSTKLEDSAMYFCASSEWTTFSNQPQHFGDGTRLSIL.